The present T cell receptor beta chain was sequenced within a study of cytomegalovirus exposure and HLA in healthy donors. Study summary: Out of 398 genotyped donors, about 84% belonged to the Caucasian-associated ancestry cluster. Study findings and constraints: Rare TCR sequences dominated, though some public TCRs recurred in many donors. Most of the CMV-associated TCR beta chains (in a later analysis) appeared to be HLA-restricted. Owing to their indistinguishability, certain V segments, notably TRBV6-2 and TRBV6-3, were excluded.

This clone came up once. Its specificity is not known. PCR amplification relied on 60 Vbeta primers (plus 13 Jbeta primers). The assay was immunoSEQ multiplex PCR, and TCRdb's table has in-frame clones only and misses some. The sample has fewer than 250,000 clones, 65% to 85% seen once. The CDR3 has 15 amino acids. Germline V gene sequence: CDR1 MNHNS, CDR2 SASEGT. Trimming stripped 6 bases from V and 4 bases from J, with 18 bases between. The chain is built from TRBV6-1 and TRBJ1-2, with unresolved D. What was sequenced was PBMCs. The source of this sequence is a woman between 18 and 30 years old in good health and CMV-seronegative. DNA for the CDR3: TGTGCCAGCAGGGGAGAGGACGGAGAATCCTATGGCTACACCTTC. Protein: CASRGEDGESYGYTF.